Presented here are 17 T cell receptor beta chains from one specimen sequenced in a study of T cell responses to AZD1222 COVID-19 vaccine (dated by TCRdb to 2020 to 2022). The library was prepared using the immunoSEQ multiplex PCR assay. TCRdb took this table from immuneACCESS and kept in-frame rearrangements with V and J called. Such tables lack part of the clones; where checked against another copy, unresolved V genes explain under half of the gap, and the rest is unexplained. The sample includes roughly 93,000 clones, with about 89% observed a single time. The ten biggest clones cover 1.5% to 2% of the sample. According to the study, the label for this sample's time point signals: baseline before first vaccination. The material was peripheral blood, obtained on day 0 of AZD1222 vaccination. These receptors were taken from an adult in good health.

The rearrangement joins TRBV20-1 to TRBJ2-3; no definite D call. CDR1 is DFQATT and CDR2 is SNEGSKA in the germline V gene (reference sequence). The CDR3 has 11 amino acids. CDR3 in amino acids: CSYQVTDTQYF. For the CDR3, the DNA is TGCAGCTACCAGGTCACAGATACGCAGTATTTT.

The chain carries TRBV4-3 and TRBJ2-6; D unclear. Germline values: CDR1 LGHNA, CDR2 YSLEER. This CDR3 spans 18 amino acids. V was clipped by 4 bases and J by 0 bases, with 16 bases between them. The CDR3 protein is CASSRLSKASSGANVLTF. Here the CDR3 DNA reads TGCGCCAGCAGCCGCCTTAGTAAGGCAAGCTCTGGGGCCAACGTCCTGACTTTC.

This sequence joins TRBV9 and TRBJ2-4; D remains ambiguous. Looked up from germline, CDR1 is SGDLS and CDR2 is YYNGEE. V shed 0 bases and J shed 1 base, with 8 bases lying between them. The CDR3 extends over 15 amino acids. This CDR3 is CASSVDPLAKNIQYF. For the CDR3, the DNA is TGTGCCAGCAGCGTAGACCCTCTTGCCAAAAACATTCAGTACTTC.

The CDR3 region is CASRNTRDRGIEKLFF. The CDR3 DNA reads TGTGCCAGCCGAAACACCCGGGACAGGGGGATTGAAAAACTGTTTTTT. The rearrangement links TRBV2 to TRBJ1-4; TRBD1 matches at 11 bases. Germline loops: CDR1 SNHLY, CDR2 FYNNEI. The CDR3 spans 16 residues. Trimming took 8 bases from V and 7 from J; bases not matched to a gene: 12.

This clone was detected only once. The chain has TRBV28 and TRBJ2-1; 9 bases map to TRBD2. The V and J ends lost 2 bases and 9 bases, in that order; junction bases with no gene match: 8. CDR1 and CDR2 from the germline V gene are MDHEN and SYDVKM. The CDR3 totals 15 residues. CDR3 bases: TGTGCCAGCAGTTTACGTGCGGGGGGGCCGATTGAGCAGTTCTTC. This translates into CASSLRAGGPIEQFF. Full variable domain (rest looked up from reference TRBV28 and TRBJ2-1): DVKVTQSSRYLVKRTGEKVFLECVQDMDHENMFWYRQDPGLGLRLIYFSYDVKMKEKGDIPEGYSVSREKKERFSLILESASTNQTSMYLCASSLRAGGPIEQFFGPGTRLTVL.

The chain joins TRBV9 to TRBJ2-3; 9 nucleotides line up with TRBD2. Germline V gives CDR1 SGDLS, CDR2 YYNGEE. This CDR3 is 16 amino acids long. Unmatched junction bases numbered 4, after V lost 2 bases and J lost 0 bases. The CDR3 coding sequence is TGTGCCAGCAGCGTGGCGACTAGCGGAAGCACAGATACGCAGTATTTT. Protein sequence: CASSVATSGSTDTQYF.

The gene calls are TRBV6-5 and TRBJ2-7; D perhaps matches TRBD2 (7 bases). The V gene lost 2 bases and the J gene lost 3 bases, with 11 bases spanning the gap. The CDR3 has 14 residues. Germline V CDR1 and CDR2: MNHEY, SVGAGI. For the CDR3, the DNA is TGTGCCAGCAGTTACGAGAGGGGGGGCTACGAGCAGTACTTC. Protein product: CASSYERGGYEQYF.

V and J are TRBV7-2 and TRBJ2-1; D remains unclear. The germline V gene encodes CDR1 SGHTA and CDR2 FQGNSA. V was shortened by 1 base and J by 4 bases, with 5 bases between the two germline ends. The CDR3 has 13 amino acids. This CDR3 is CASSLGAYNEQFF. Written as DNA, the CDR3 is TGTGCCAGCAGCTTAGGAGCATACAATGAGCAGTTCTTC.

This chain uses TRBV27 with TRBJ1-5; no clear D gene. Per the germline V gene, CDR1 is MNHEY and CDR2 is SMNVEV (reference sequence). V gave up 3 bases and J gave up 0 bases, with 9 bases separating them. This CDR3 has 15 residues. The CDR3 region is CASSFVYLSNQPQHF. The CDR3 region has the DNA TGTGCCAGCAGTTTTGTCTACCTTAGCAATCAGCCCCAGCATTTT.

The J gene is TRBJ2-5, the V gene TRBV30; D could derive from TRBD1 or TRBD2 (5 bases each). The CDR3 is 14 amino acids. The V end lost 0 bases, the J end lost 1 base, and 9 bases lay between the germline ends. Germline CDR1 and CDR2: GTSNPN and SVGIG (reference sequence). The CDR3 sequence is CAWSVRGTQETQYF. Written as DNA, the CDR3 is TGTGCCTGGAGTGTACGGGGCACCCAAGAGACCCAGTACTTC.

J is TRBJ1-2 and V is TRBV7-2; D gene ambiguous. Germline V lookup: CDR1 SGHTA, CDR2 FQGNSA. This CDR3 region has 13 residues. V shed 1 base and J shed 8 bases, with 11 bases lying between them. The CDR3 loop reads CASSLEARRGYTF. For the CDR3, the DNA is TGTGCCAGCAGCTTAGAGGCGAGGCGGGGCTACACCTTC.

The rearrangement uses TRBV24-1 and TRBJ2-3, with D uncertain. The CDR3 is 17 amino acids. Germline CDR1 is KGHDR and CDR2 is SFDVKD. V was cut by 4 bases and J by 4 bases, with 20 bases left in between. The CDR3 loop is CATSDPSHRSPPDTQYF. Written as DNA, the CDR3 is TGTGCCACCAGTGACCCCTCTCATCGGAGCCCCCCAGATACGCAGTATTTT.

Only a few counts were recorded for this clone. CDR3 sequence reads: CASSQDGGQPQHF. The DNA of the CDR3 is TGCGCCAGCAGCCAAGACGGGGGTCAGCCCCAGCATTTT. J is TRBJ1-5 and V is TRBV4-1, with D tentatively TRBD1 (5 bases). Trimming stripped 0 bases from V and 6 bases from J, with 6 bases between. The CDR3 length is 13 residues. The V gene's germline CDR1 is MGHRA and CDR2 YSYEKL.

V usage is TRBV7-2 and J usage is TRBJ2-2; TRBD1 matches 7 bases. Germline CDR1 SGHTA, CDR2 FQGNSA. The CDR3 loop spans 16 amino acids. V lost 5 bases to trimming and J lost 4 bases; unmatched junction nucleotides: 10. CDR3 region: CASSISQGVGTGELFF. The CDR3, as DNA: TGTGCCAGCAGCATATCCCAGGGGGTCGGCACCGGGGAGCTGTTTTTT.

The gene calls are TRBV6-4 and TRBJ1-1; TRBD1 agrees at 9 bases. Per germline, CDR1 MRHNA and CDR2 SNTAGT. This CDR3 comprises 14 residues. Trimming took 6 bases from V and 5 from J; bases not matched to a gene: 7. CDR3 region: CASRRTGVGTEAFF. CDR3 coding DNA: TGTGCCAGCAGGCGGACAGGGGTAGGGACTGAAGCTTTCTTT.

The V and J genes are TRBV30 and TRBJ2-1, with D tentatively TRBD1 (6 bases). The CDR3 length is 12 residues. Germline lookup yields CDR1 GTSNPN and CDR2 SVGIG (reference sequence). The V gene lost 7 bases and the J gene lost 5 bases, with 12 bases spanning the gap. DNA of the CDR3: TGTGCCTCCTCGAGACAGGACAATGAGCAGTTCTTC. This codes for CASSRQDNEQFF. Complete variable domain (other parts from reference TRBV30 and TRBJ2-1): SQTIHQWPATLVQPVGSPLSLECTVEGTSNPNLYWYRQAAGRGLQLLFYSVGIGQISSEVPQNLSASRPQDRQFILSSKKLLLSDSGFYLCASSRQDNEQFFGPGTRLTVL.

V usage is TRBV6-6 and J usage is TRBJ1-1; D unclear. The CDR3 contains 14 residues. Germline V gene sequence: CDR1 MNHNY, CDR2 SVGAGI (reference sequence). The germline V and J ends were trimmed by 6 bases and 0 bases, with 11 bases remaining between them. CDR3 in amino acids: CASSLTVMNTEAFF. In DNA, the CDR3 is TGTGCCAGCAGCTTGACGGTCATGAACACTGAAGCTTTCTTT.